The 23 T cell receptor beta chains in this list originate from one sample, sequenced in a study of T cell clonality in common variable immunodeficiency. Sequencing used immunoSEQ multiplex PCR; TCRdb keeps in-frame clones, though not all of them. The specimen gives about 40,000 clones without singletons; the ten biggest hold 2.8%. Input material: peripheral blood mononuclear cells. Receptor source: a person between 18 and 75 years old in good health.

This clone was detected many times. Read data end 3 residues before the CDR3 end; the end is taken from the germline J gene. The chain couples TRBV5-1 to TRBJ1-5; perhaps TRBD1 as D (5 bases). The CDR3 has 14 residues. V lost 0 bases, J lost 4 bases, and 8 bases lay in between. Germline V gene lookup returns CDR1 SGHRS and CDR2 YFSETQ. This CDR3 reads CASSLVPGNQPQHF. CDR3 DNA, as far as it was read: TGCGCCAGCAGCTTGGTGCCAGGGAATCAGCCC.

This clone was recorded many times. The read ends 3 residues early relative to the CDR3; the germline J gene fills the gap. V is TRBV10-1 and J is TRBJ2-3; 15 nucleotides align to TRBD2. CDR1 and CDR2 from the germline V gene are WNHNN and SYGVQD (reference sequence). CDR3 length: 16 residues. Trimming took 4 bases from V and 4 from J; bases not matched to a gene: 3. The CDR3 loop reads CASSGRTSGGADTQYF. The sequenced CDR3 bases are TGCGCCAGCAGTGGGAGGACTAGCGGGGGGGCAGATACG.

In its sample, this clone was seen many times. The read terminates 3 residues ahead of where the CDR3 ends, so the germline J gene completes it. The J gene is TRBJ2-1, the V gene TRBV6-2 or TRBV6-3; TRBD1 matches at 7 bases. CDR1 is MNHEY, CDR2 SVGEGT, per germline. The CDR3 loop spans 14 amino acids. The V segment lost 6 bases and the J segment 3 bases; nucleotides outside the gene matches: 5. CDR3 sequence: CASSLGDSYNEQFF. The CDR3 DNA, read in part, is TGTGCCAGCAGCTTGGGGGACAGCTACAATGAG.

There are many counts of this clone. The read finishes 3 residues shy of the CDR3 end, and the germline J gene is used to complete it. This chain links TRBV12-3 or TRBV12-4 with TRBJ2-1; 11 nucleotides align to TRBD2. This CDR3 spans 14 amino acids. The V segment lost 6 bases and the J segment 8 bases; nucleotides outside the gene matches: 6. The sequenced CDR3 bases are TGTGCCAGCAGGCTTGGACTAGCGGGCGATGAG. Translation gives CASRLGLAGDE. The CDR3 in its entirety is CASRLGLAGDEQFF.

This clone was recorded many times. The read finishes 3 residues shy of the CDR3 end, and the germline J gene is used to complete it. This chain joins TRBV7-6 and TRBJ2-1; the match to TRBD2 covers 13 bases. The CDR3 sequence is 17 residues long. J was trimmed by 2 bases and V by 4 bases; bases with no gene match: 5. Germline V gene data show CDR1 as SGHVS and CDR2 as FNYEAQ. Incomplete CDR3 DNA: TGTGCCAGCAGCTCGTGGACTAGCGGGAGTACCTACAATGAG. Translated: CASSSWTSGSTYNE. The full CDR3 protein reads CASSSWTSGSTYNEQFF.

As regards this clone: The read finishes 3 residues shy of the CDR3 end, and the germline J gene is used to complete it. Additional DNA sequences in this sample encode the identical CDR3. V gene TRBV7-3 combines with J gene TRBJ2-3; 7 bases map to TRBD1. The trim removed 5 bases at V and 8 bases at J, leaving 25 bases unmatched. The germline CDR1 and CDR2 sequences are SGHTA and FQGTGA. The length of the CDR3 is 19 residues. This CDR3 is CASSLNQPGRQGMFRTQYF. The part of the CDR3 DNA that was read is TGTGCCAGCAGCCTAAACCAACCCGGGCGACAGGGCATGTTCCGTACG.

Concerning this clone: The read falls 3 residues short of the CDR3 end, and the missing part is taken from the germline J gene. This sequence joins TRBV18 and TRBJ1-2, with 8 bases matching TRBD1. Germline V CDR1 and CDR2: KGHSH, LQKENI. This CDR3 region has 17 residues. J lost 2 bases, V lost 4 bases, and 12 bases had no gene match. The chain's CDR3 is CASSQNPQGGVNYGYTF. CDR3 DNA, as far as it was read: TGTGCCAGCTCACAAAACCCACAGGGGGGCGTCAACTATGGC.

In its sample, this clone was seen many times. The part of the CDR3 DNA that was read is TGCGCCAGCAGCTTGATCGGGGTAGCGGACACTGAA. Its translation is CASSLIGVADTE. The entire CDR3 protein is CASSLIGVADTEAFF. V is TRBV5-1 and J is TRBJ1-1; unclear D gene. Read coverage stops 3 residues before the CDR3 terminus; the germline J gene supplies the remainder. V gave up 1 base and J gave up 3 bases, with 13 bases separating them. The CDR3 runs to 15 residues. Germline CDR1 SGHRS, CDR2 YFSETQ.

Many counts were recorded for this clone. The DNA ends 3 residues before the CDR3 does, and the rest of the CDR3 is filled in from the germline J gene. The chain recombines TRBV30 with TRBJ1-6, with 9 bases matching TRBD1. The CDR3 is 14 residues long. The V gene's germline CDR1 is GTSNPN and CDR2 SVGIG (reference sequence). V trimming: 2 bases; J trimming: 7 bases; junction bases outside the gene matches: 3. The sequenced CDR3 bases are TGTGCCTGGAGTTTAGGACAGGGGAATTCACCC. This translates into CAWSLGQGNSP. The CDR3 as a whole reads CAWSLGQGNSPLHF.

Worth noting for this clone: The CDR3 end falls 3 residues outside the read, so it is completed with the germline J gene. The chain recombines TRBV19 with TRBJ2-5; either TRBD1 or TRBD2 may fit D (5 bases each). The CDR3 totals 13 residues. Germline loops: CDR1 LNHDA, CDR2 SQIVND (reference sequence). The germline V and J ends were trimmed by 1 base and 5 bases, with 8 bases remaining between them. CDR3 loop: CASSIGREETQYF. The covered CDR3 bases are TGTGCCAGTAGTATAGGCAGGGAGGAGACC.

In its sample, this clone was seen many times. The sequence runs out 3 residues before the end of the CDR3; the remainder is reconstructed from the germline J gene. J is TRBJ1-4 and V is TRBV30; 8 positions agree with TRBD1. J was trimmed by 8 bases and V by 2 bases; bases with no gene match: 10. Looked up from germline, CDR1 is GTSNPN and CDR2 is SVGIG (reference sequence). This CDR3 contains 15 residues. The covered CDR3 bases are TGTGCCTGGAGTACTACCCCAGGGACAGGCGAAAAA. This translates into CAWSTTPGTGEK. The complete CDR3 sequence is CAWSTTPGTGEKLFF.

Details on this clone: Being one base from a much bigger clone, this may be a read error. The observed sequence ends 3 residues before the CDR3 terminus, with the missing tail filled in from the germline J gene. V usage is TRBV30 and J usage is TRBJ1-5; no firm D call. The V gene's germline CDR1 is GTSNPN and CDR2 SVGIG (reference sequence). The CDR3 length is 14 residues. V was clipped by 4 bases and J by 2 bases, with 12 bases between them. CDR3 region: CAWNVTEGNQPQHF. Incomplete CDR3 DNA: TGTGCCTGGAATGTTACAGAGGGCAATCAGCCC.

At least ten counts were recorded for this clone. The DNA ends 3 residues before the CDR3 does, and the rest of the CDR3 is filled in from the germline J gene. This sequence joins TRBV2 and TRBJ1-1; 8 nucleotides agree with TRBD1. Germline V lookup: CDR1 SNHLY, CDR2 FYNNEI. CDR3 size: 13 residues. CDR3 sequence: CASSEYRGDEAFF. CDR3 DNA, as far as it was read: TGTGCCAGCAGTGAGTACAGGGGGGACGAA.

Concerning this clone: The read ends 3 residues early relative to the CDR3; the germline J gene fills the gap. The J gene is TRBJ1-4, the V gene TRBV19; D is uncertain. This CDR3 has 16 amino acids. Germline CDR1 LNHDA, CDR2 SQIVND (reference sequence). Trimming left V 5 bases short and J 6 bases short, with 19 bases between. CDR3 DNA, as far as it was read: TGTGCCAGTAGTCCCGGGGATCGAGGTATTTATGAAAAA. This sequence encodes CASSPGDRGIYEK. The full CDR3 protein is CASSPGDRGIYEKLFF.

Many counts were recorded for this clone. Coverage ceases 3 residues before the CDR3 finishes, and the germline J gene fills in the end. The chain joins TRBV10-3 to TRBJ1-3, with D unresolved. The V and J ends lost 3 bases and 1 base respectively, with 7 bases between them. The CDR3 extends over 14 amino acids. CDR1 is ENHRY, CDR2 SYGVKD, per germline. CDR3 bases read: TGTGCCATCAGTGACCGGGGATCTGGAAACACC. It specifies CAISDRGSGNT. The entire CDR3 sequence reads CAISDRGSGNTIYF.

In its sample, this clone was seen many times. The read terminates 3 residues ahead of where the CDR3 ends, so the germline J gene completes it. The V and J genes are TRBV7-9 and TRBJ2-7; D unresolved. V lost 5 bases and J lost 0, with 11 bases in between. Germline V lookup: CDR1 SEHNR, CDR2 FQNEAQ (reference sequence). CDR3 length: 14 residues. CDR3 loop: CASSLVTRSYEQYF. CDR3 bases read: TGTGCCAGCAGCCTCGTGACACGCTCCTACGAG. Using reference TRBV7-9 and TRBJ2-7 for the parts outside the CDR3, the full variable domain is DTGVSQNPRHKITKRGQNVTFRCDPISEHNRLYWYRQTLGQGPEFLTYFQNEAQLEKSRLLSDRFSAERPKGSFSTLEIQRTEQGDSAMYLCASSLVTRSYEQYFGPGTRLTVT.

This clone was counted at least ten times. The read stops 3 residues short of the end of the CDR3; the missing end is completed from the germline J gene. This chain joins TRBV29-1 and TRBJ2-1; 9 positions agree with TRBD2. V was pared by 6 bases and J by 2 bases, with 17 bases of the junction left unmatched. The CDR3 consists of 18 residues. From germline, CDR1 is SQVTM and CDR2 ANQGSEA. The CDR3 protein is CSVNPSGNLGDTYNEQFF. The sequenced part of the CDR3 DNA is TGCAGCGTAAACCCTAGCGGGAACCTAGGGGATACCTACAATGAG.

This clone has ten or more counts. The read ends 3 residues early relative to the CDR3; the germline J gene fills the gap. The V gene is TRBV7-6, the J gene TRBJ2-1; a possible D gene is TRBD2 (6 bases). Trimming took 7 bases from V and 4 from J, leaving 14 bases between them. The CDR3 is 14 residues long. Germline values: CDR1 SGHVS, CDR2 FNYEAQ. This chain's CDR3 is CASTTTGGYNEQFF. The sequenced part of the CDR3 DNA is TGTGCCAGCACTACTACCGGGGGATACAATGAG.

This clone was picked up many times. The read is 3 residues too short to cover the CDR3 end, so that end is filled in from the germline J gene. This chain uses TRBV5-4 with TRBJ2-7; 8 positions match TRBD1. Per the germline V gene, CDR1 is SGHNT and CDR2 is YYREEE (reference sequence). Trimming cost V 5 bases and J 0 bases; bases outside gene matches: 1. This CDR3 has 13 residues. The covered CDR3 bases are TGTGCCAGCAGAGACAGGGGCTCCTACGAG. Protein sequence: CASRDRGSYE. The full CDR3 reads CASRDRGSYEQYF.

This clone was counted many times. The CDR3 end falls 3 residues outside the read, so it is completed with the germline J gene. The chain uses TRBV29-1 and TRBJ2-3; 7 bases fit TRBD2. Trimming at V came to 7 bases and at J to 6 bases, leaving 10 bases not matched to a gene. The germline gives CDR1 SQVTM, CDR2 ANQGSEA. The CDR3 totals 13 residues. The part of the CDR3 DNA that was read is TGCAGCGCTCTAGCGGCCAAGGCGGATACG. Amino acid sequence: CSALAAKADT. The whole CDR3 protein reads CSALAAKADTQYF.

At least ten counts were recorded for this clone. The read halts 3 residues ahead of the CDR3 end, with the missing end drawn from the germline J gene. The chain is built from TRBV19 and TRBJ2-7; D gene ambiguous. The V end lost 3 bases, the J end lost 1 base, and 10 bases lay between the germline ends. The CDR3 sequence is 14 residues long. Germline V CDR1 and CDR2: LNHDA, SQIVND (reference sequence). This CDR3 reads CASSIRRHSYEQYF. Partial CDR3 DNA: TGTGCCAGTAGTATTAGGCGACATTCCTACGAG.

This clone was counted many times. The read finishes 3 residues shy of the CDR3 end, and the germline J gene is used to complete it. This rearrangement joins TRBV20-1 to TRBJ1-1; D is uncertain. The CDR3 totals 11 residues. CDR1 is DFQATT, CDR2 SNEGSKA, per germline (reference sequence). CDR3 DNA, as far as it was read: TGCAGTGCCTACTATACGCGAGAG. Translated, it gives CSAYYTRE. The entire CDR3 protein reads CSAYYTREAFF.

This clone was picked up many times. The CDR3 end lies 3 residues beyond the end of the read and is filled in from the germline J gene. The chain carries TRBV5-1 and TRBJ2-1; maybe TRBD2 (6 bases). The CDR3 length is 17 residues. CDR1 SGHRS and CDR2 YFSETQ come from the germline V gene. Trimming cost V 6 bases and J 0 bases, with 19 bases left between them. The CDR3 is CASTMQYSGGSYNEQFF. The DNA read from the CDR3 is TGCGCCAGCACAATGCAATATAGCGGCGGCTCCTACAATGAG.